Listed below are T cell receptor beta chains from one sample, sequenced in a study of T cells after yellow fever vaccination. MiXCR was run by TCRdb on the 5' RACE reads, yielding one entry per CDR3 protein. The sample comprises about 310,000 distinct CDR3 sequences, roughly 3.5% of which are singletons, and around 24% rests with the top ten. The sequencing here drew on PBMCs, taken on the day of the yellow fever booster vaccination. The receptor source for this set is a man aged 18-30 years who received the YFV17D yellow fever vaccine. Both conserved end residues are part of each CDR3. A D gene is named only where the DNA matches it firmly. Rows may omit the clone size; those that give it use once, few, many or a size class.

. . TRBJ2-7 TRBV25-1 CASSEWGPTGHEQYF
. TRBD1 TRBJ2-2 TRBV6-6 CASSRPPGQGNTGELFF
few . TRBJ2-2 TRBV6-2/TRBV6-3 CASSLTGTRGGELFF
many TRBD2 TRBJ2-5 TRBV7-2 CASRLTSGRGETQYF
many . TRBJ2-2 TRBV24-1 CATSVGDTGELFF
many . TRBJ1-6 TRBV7-3 CASSQSYNSPLHF
many TRBD2 TRBJ2-5 TRBV29-1 CSVEGSPGTSGGFQETQYF
many . TRBJ2-5 TRBV7-9 CASSGSGDSQETQYF
many TRBD2 TRBJ2-5 TRBV25-1 CASSDTGGRETQYF
few . TRBJ1-5 TRBV6-5 CASSHGQFNQPQHF
many . TRBJ1-6 TRBV7-7 CASAKGTYRRSSYNSPLHF
few . TRBJ1-2 TRBV12-3/TRBV12-4 CASSEQGLYGYTF
. . TRBJ1-2 TRBV11-3 CASSLGGDGANYGYTF
few TRBD1 TRBJ1-1 TRBV7-9 CASSANRGAGNTEAFF
. . TRBJ2-5 TRBV4-1 CASSQGIKETQYF
many . TRBJ1-1 TRBV5-1 CASSFEQENTEAFF
. . TRBJ1-2 TRBV7-8 CASSHFDSPYGYTF
many TRBD2 TRBJ2-1 TRBV5-6 CASSLGAGADNEQFF
. TRBD2 TRBJ2-1 TRBV7-3 CASSFLAGPYNEQFF
many TRBD2 TRBJ2-5 TRBV7-9 CASSFGGGQETQYF
. TRBD2 TRBJ2-2 TRBV12-3/TRBV12-4 CASREGLAGATNTGELFF
. . TRBJ2-3 TRBV9 CASSVGREDTQYF
many . TRBJ2-1 TRBV5-1 CASANGEGAYNEQFF
. TRBD2 TRBJ2-1 TRBV28 CASRRGGGLGF
many . TRBJ2-3 TRBV20-1 CSASSHSAGDTQYF
. . TRBJ2-7 TRBV5-1 CASSLVPAGYEQYF
. . TRBJ2-5 TRBV19 CASSKPLGTAEVQTQYF
many TRBD1 TRBJ2-5 TRBV9 CASSIGTDQETQYF
. . TRBJ1-5 TRBV5-1 CASSLGVSASNQPQHF
. . TRBJ1-6 TRBV5-1 CASSLGRINSPLHF
. . TRBJ1-2 TRBV6-5 CASSRDISIPPRTF
many TRBD1 TRBJ2-3 TRBV12-3/TRBV12-4 CASSSRGQDTDTQYF
many TRBD1 TRBJ2-4 TRBV7-3 CASSLGTANGIQYF
many . TRBJ2-1 TRBV7-3 CASSLQGLYNEQFF
few TRBD1 TRBJ1-1 TRBV10-3 CAISDQGGNTEAFF
. . TRBJ2-1 TRBV6-5 CASRHGQYNEQFF
many . TRBJ2-5 TRBV7-2 CASSFGQWRETQYF
many . TRBJ2-3 TRBV7-2 CASSSTRRTEASTDTQYF
many TRBD2 TRBJ2-3 TRBV5-4 CASSVPGLEVSDTQYF
many . TRBJ2-7 TRBV5-1 CASSLKGFSSYEQYF
. TRBD2 TRBJ2-6 TRBV9 CASSVAGGPGSGANVLTF
many TRBD2 TRBJ2-7 TRBV2 CASSERGLAGGTQYF
. TRBD1 TRBJ1-4 TRBV12-3/TRBV12-4 CASRRSTGGNEKLFF
many . TRBJ2-4 TRBV27 CASSSPRAVNIQYF
many . TRBJ1-4 TRBV15 CATSRVFMDEKLFF
. . TRBJ1-2 TRBV5-4 CASSSEANYGYTF
many . TRBJ2-7 TRBV1 CTSSQTGGETYEQYF
few . TRBJ1-4 TRBV21-1 CASSNRGGATNEKLFF
many . TRBJ2-1 TRBV6-4 CASSDSVGANSSYNEQFF
. TRBD1 TRBJ2-5 TRBV7-2 CASSWTGSGETQYF
. . TRBJ2-5 TRBV28 CASNLGRLETQYF
. TRBD1 TRBJ2-7 TRBV6-6 CATRDRELSYEQYF
many TRBD1 TRBJ2-4 TRBV20-1 CSATSPGTGNSIQYF
few . TRBJ2-5 TRBV30 CAWTIGETQYF
many . TRBJ1-4 TRBV20-1 CSAAGTDNEKLFF
few . TRBJ2-5 TRBV5-6 CASSLDRDATETQYF
many . TRBJ2-5 TRBV5-1 CASSGGQETQYF